This TCR beta chain appears in the sequencing data of a study of T-cell memory formation after mild COVID-19. This clonotype was seen more than once but under ten times. Its antigen is not identified. Employing constant-segment primers, 5'RACE generated TCR alpha and TCR beta cDNA libraries bearing sample barcodes and UMIs. One entry per CDR3 protein results from TCRdb running MiXCR on the 5' RACE reads. The data show around 340,000 distinct CDR3 sequences, 12% to 15% seen once. This CDR3 comprises 15 residues. Trimming cost V 3 bases and J 3 bases; bases outside gene matches: 7. Germline CDR1 SQVTM, CDR2 ANQGSEA. Whole-study findings and limits: Clones that got smaller from day 15 to 85 had even CD4/CD8, while clones growing later tipped toward CD4+. CD8+ contracting clones occupied EMRA, while CD4+ ones occupied mainly CM and EM.

Sequenced sample: PBMCs or a T cell subset sorted from them (not recorded which). V usage is TRBV29-1 and J usage is TRBJ2-3; 9 bases are shared with TRBD2. This receptor was identified in a man between 18 and 29 years old who had mild COVID-19 (a few samples of this study predate the infection). Cell type and time point are not known. The chain's CDR3 is CSVDPASGVTDTQYF. As DNA, the CDR3 is TGCAGCGTTGACCCGGCTAGCGGGGTTACAGATACGCAGTATTTT.